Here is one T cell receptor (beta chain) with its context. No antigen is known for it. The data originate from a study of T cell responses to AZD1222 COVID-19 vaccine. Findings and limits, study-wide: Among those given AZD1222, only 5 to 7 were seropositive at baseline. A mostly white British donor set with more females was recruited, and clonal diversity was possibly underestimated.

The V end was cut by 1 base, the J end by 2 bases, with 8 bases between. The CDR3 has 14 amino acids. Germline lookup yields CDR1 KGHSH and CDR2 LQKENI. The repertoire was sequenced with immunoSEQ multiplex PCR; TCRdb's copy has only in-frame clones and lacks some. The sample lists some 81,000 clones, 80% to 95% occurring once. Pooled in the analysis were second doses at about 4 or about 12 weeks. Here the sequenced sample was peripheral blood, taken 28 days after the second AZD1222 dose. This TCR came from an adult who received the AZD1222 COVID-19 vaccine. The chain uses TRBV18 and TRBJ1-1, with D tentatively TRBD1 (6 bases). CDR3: CASSPRQDNTEAFF. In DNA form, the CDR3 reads TGTGCCAGCTCACCACGACAGGATAACACTGAAGCTTTCTTT.